What follows describes a single T cell receptor (beta chain). The antigen remains undetermined. The data stem from a study of graft-versus-host responses after intestinal transplantation. Findings and caveats of the study: Detection of GvH clones occurred in recipient marrow, and some had their first appearance in ileum or blood. Those patients showing graft-donor T cell macrochimerism displayed high graft-versus-host to host-versus-graft clonal ratios in allografts.

The germline V gene encodes CDR1 MNHNS and CDR2 SASEGT. The V segment lost 0 bases and the J segment 0 bases; nucleotides outside the gene matches: 1. The CDR3 runs to 15 residues. This table comes from immunoSEQ multiplex PCR, and its TCRdb copy is limited to in-frame clones, with some not included. The sample holds about 88,000 clones; 85% to 90% are singletons and the top ten take 0.11%. The source of this sequence is a human donor who received an intestinal transplant. This sequence joins TRBV6-1 and TRBJ1-2; 7 bases are a match to TRBD1. Sequencing used unstimulated CD4+ T cells sorted from spleen or lymph node cells, obtained before intestinal transplant. CDR3 sequence (DNA): TGTGCCAGCAGTGAAGCCGGGACAGCTAACTATGGCTACACCTTC. Its protein is CASSEAGTANYGYTF.